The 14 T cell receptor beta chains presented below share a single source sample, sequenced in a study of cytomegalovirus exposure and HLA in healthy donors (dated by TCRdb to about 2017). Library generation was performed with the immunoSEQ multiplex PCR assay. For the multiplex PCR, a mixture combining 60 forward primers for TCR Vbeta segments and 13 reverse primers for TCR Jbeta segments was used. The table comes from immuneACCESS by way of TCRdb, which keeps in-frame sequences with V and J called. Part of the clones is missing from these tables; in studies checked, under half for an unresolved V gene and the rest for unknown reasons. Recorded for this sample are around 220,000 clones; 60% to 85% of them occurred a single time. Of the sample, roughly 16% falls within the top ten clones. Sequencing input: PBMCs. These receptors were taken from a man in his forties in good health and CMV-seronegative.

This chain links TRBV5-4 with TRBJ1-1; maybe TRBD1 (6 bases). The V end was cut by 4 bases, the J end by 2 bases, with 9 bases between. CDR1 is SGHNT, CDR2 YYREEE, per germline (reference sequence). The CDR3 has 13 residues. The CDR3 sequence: CASSGDINTEAFF. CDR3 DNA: TGTGCCAGCAGCGGGGACATTAACACTGAAGCTTTCTTT.

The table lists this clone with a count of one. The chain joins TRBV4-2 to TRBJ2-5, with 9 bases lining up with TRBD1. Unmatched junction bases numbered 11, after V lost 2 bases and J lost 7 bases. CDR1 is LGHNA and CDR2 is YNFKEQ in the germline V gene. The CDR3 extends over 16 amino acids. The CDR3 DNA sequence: TGTGCCAGCAGCCAAAATTTGGACAGGGGTGTTGGGACCCAGTACTTC. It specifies CASSQNLDRGVGTQYF.

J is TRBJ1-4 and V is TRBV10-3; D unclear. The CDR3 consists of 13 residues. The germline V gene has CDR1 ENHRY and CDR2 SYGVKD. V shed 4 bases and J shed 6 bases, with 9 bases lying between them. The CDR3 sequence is CAISVGRDEKLFF. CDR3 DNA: TGTGCCATCAGTGTGGGCCGTGATGAAAAACTGTTTTTT.

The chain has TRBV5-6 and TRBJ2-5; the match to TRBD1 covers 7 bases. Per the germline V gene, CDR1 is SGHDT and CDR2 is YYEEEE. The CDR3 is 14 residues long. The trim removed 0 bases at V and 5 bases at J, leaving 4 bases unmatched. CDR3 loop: CASSLGDRAETQYF. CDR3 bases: TGTGCCAGCAGCTTGGGAGACAGGGCGGAGACCCAGTACTTC.

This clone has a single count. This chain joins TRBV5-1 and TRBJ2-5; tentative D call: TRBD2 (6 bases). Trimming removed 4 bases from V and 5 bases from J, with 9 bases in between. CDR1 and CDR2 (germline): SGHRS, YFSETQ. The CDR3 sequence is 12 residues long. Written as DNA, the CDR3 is TGCGCCAGCAGCCCTGGGGGGGAGACCCAGTACTTC. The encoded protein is CASSPGGETQYF.

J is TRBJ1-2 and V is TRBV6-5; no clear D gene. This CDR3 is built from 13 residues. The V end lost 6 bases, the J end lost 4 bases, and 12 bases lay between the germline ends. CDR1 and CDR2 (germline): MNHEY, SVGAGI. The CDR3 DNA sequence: TGTGCCAGCAGCTACGTGGCGGGCTATGGCTACACCTTC. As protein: CASSYVAGYGYTF.

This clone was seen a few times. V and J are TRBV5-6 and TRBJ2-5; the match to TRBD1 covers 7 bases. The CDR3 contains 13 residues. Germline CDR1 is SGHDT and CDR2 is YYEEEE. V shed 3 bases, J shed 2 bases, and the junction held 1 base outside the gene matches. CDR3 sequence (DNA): TGTGCCAGCAGCTCGGGACAGCAAGAGACCCAGTACTTC. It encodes CASSSGQQETQYF. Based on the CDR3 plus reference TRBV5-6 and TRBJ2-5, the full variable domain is DAGVTQSPTHLIKTRGQQVTLRCSPKSGHDTVSWYQQALGQGPQFIFQYYEEEERQRGNFPDRFSGHQFPNYSSELNVNALLLGDSALYLCASSSGQQETQYFGPGTRLLVL.

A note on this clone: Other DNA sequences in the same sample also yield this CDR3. The DNA for the CDR3 is TGCGCCAGCAGCTTGGAACTAGCGGGAGGAAGTGGGGAGCTGTTTTTT. The encoded protein is CASSLELAGGSGELFF. This chain joins TRBV5-1 and TRBJ2-2; TRBD2 agrees at 12 bases. The CDR3 sequence is 16 residues long. Germline-derived CDR1 and CDR2 are SGHRS and YFSETQ. With V trimmed by 0 bases and J by 8 bases, 5 bases remained unmatched.

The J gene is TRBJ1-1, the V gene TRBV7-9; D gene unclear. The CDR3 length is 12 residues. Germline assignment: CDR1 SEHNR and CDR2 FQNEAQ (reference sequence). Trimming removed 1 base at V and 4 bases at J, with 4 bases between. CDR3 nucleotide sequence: TGTGCCAGCAGCTTAGGGCCCACTGAAGCTTTCTTT. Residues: CASSLGPTEAFF.

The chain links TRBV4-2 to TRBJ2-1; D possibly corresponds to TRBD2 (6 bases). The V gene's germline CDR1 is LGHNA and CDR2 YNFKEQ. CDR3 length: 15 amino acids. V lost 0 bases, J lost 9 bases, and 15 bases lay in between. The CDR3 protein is CASSQDQLGGGEQFF. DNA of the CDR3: TGTGCCAGCAGCCAAGATCAATTGGGAGGAGGTGAGCAGTTCTTC.

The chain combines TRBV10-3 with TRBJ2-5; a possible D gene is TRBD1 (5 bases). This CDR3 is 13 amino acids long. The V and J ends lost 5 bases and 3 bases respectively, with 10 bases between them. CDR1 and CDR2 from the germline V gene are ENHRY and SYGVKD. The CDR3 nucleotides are TGTGCCATCAGTTTAGCCAGGGAAGAGACCCAGTACTTC. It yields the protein CAISLAREETQYF.

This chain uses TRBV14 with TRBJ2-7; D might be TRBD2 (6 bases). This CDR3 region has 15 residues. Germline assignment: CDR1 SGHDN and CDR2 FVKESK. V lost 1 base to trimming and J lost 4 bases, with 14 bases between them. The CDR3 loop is CASSQGFRLAYEQYF. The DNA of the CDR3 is TGTGCCAGCAGCCAAGGCTTTCGGCTAGCGTACGAGCAGTACTTC. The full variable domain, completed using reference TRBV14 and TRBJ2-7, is EAGVTQFPSHSVIEKGQTVTLRCDPISGHDNLYWYRRVMGKEIKFLLHFVKESKQDESGMPNNRFLAERTGGTYSTLKVQPAELEDSGVYFCASSQGFRLAYEQYFGPGTRLTVT.

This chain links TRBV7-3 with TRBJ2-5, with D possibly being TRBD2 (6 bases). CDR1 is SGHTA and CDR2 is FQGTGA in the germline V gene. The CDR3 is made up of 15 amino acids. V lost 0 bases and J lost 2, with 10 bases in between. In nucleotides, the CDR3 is TGTGCCAGCAGCTTAACGCGGGACTTTCAAGAGACCCAGTACTTC. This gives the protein CASSLTRDFQETQYF.

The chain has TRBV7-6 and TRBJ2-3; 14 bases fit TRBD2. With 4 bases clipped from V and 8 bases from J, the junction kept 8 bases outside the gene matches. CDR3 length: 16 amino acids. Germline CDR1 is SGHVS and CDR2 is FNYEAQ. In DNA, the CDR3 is TGTGCCAGCAGCTCCCTGACTAGCGGGGGGGCCGTTACGCAGTATTTT. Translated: CASSSLTSGGAVTQYF.